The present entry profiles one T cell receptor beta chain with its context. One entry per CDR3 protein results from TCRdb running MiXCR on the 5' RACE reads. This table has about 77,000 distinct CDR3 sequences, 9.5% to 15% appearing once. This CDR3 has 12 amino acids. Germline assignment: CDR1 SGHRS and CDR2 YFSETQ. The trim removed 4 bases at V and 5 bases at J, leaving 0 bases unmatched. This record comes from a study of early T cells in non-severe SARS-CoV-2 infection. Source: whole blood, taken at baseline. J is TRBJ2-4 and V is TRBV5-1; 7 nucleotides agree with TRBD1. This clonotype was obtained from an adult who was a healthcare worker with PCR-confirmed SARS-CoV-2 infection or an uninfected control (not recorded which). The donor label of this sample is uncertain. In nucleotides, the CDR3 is TGCGCCAGCAGCGGACAGGAAAACATTCAGTACTTC. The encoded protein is CASSGQENIQYF.